The 30 T cell receptor beta chains listed next were all sequenced from one sample in a study of PD-1 blockade in classical Hodgkin lymphoma. Sequencing used immunoSEQ multiplex PCR; TCRdb keeps in-frame clones, though not all of them. In the table there are roughly 60,000 clones, 88% of which are singletons. Each of the patients experienced relapse following autologous stem cell transplantation, and their brentuximab vedotin exposure differed. The material was peripheral blood mononuclear cells (PBMCs), obtained before the second cycle of nivolumab. The origin of the receptors is a human donor with classical Hodgkin lymphoma.

The rearrangement uses TRBV10-3 and TRBJ1-1; possible D gene TRBD1, 5 bases. The V end lost 2 bases, the J end lost 4 bases, and 20 bases lay between the germline ends. The CDR3 runs to 17 residues. Looked up from germline, CDR1 is ENHRY and CDR2 is SYGVKD. In nucleotides, the CDR3 is TGTGCCATCAGTGAGATCGGGAGCGGGGCGCGGGGCACTGAAGCTTTCTTT. Protein product: CAISEIGSGARGTEAFF.

This chain uses TRBV6-6 with TRBJ1-2; a weak D match, TRBD1 (6 bases). This CDR3 comprises 15 residues. CDR1 is MNHNY and CDR2 is SVGAGI in the germline V gene (reference sequence). The V gene lost 11 bases and the J gene lost 0 bases, with 19 bases spanning the gap. CDR3 nucleotide sequence: TGTGCCGTGGGGGCCGGCCTTGCAGCTAACTATGGCTACACCTTC. Protein sequence: CAVGAGLAANYGYTF.

This sequence joins TRBV6-5 and TRBJ1-2, with D possibly TRBD1 on 5 matching bases. Trimming stripped 7 bases from V and 5 bases from J, with 14 bases between. The CDR3 runs to 13 residues. Per germline, CDR1 MNHEY and CDR2 SVGAGI. CDR3 nucleotides: TGTGCCAGCAAGACGGGGCAGTTATATGGCTACACCTTC. Translated: CASKTGQLYGYTF.

This chain uses TRBV5-4 with TRBJ2-2; 9 nucleotides align to TRBD1. The germline gives CDR1 SGHNT, CDR2 YYREEE (reference sequence). V shed 7 bases and J 3 bases; nucleotides not matched to a gene: 7. CDR3 length equals 15 residues. The CDR3 DNA sequence: TGTGCCAGCCAGCTGGACAGGGGTTACACCGGGGAGCTGTTTTTT. Translating gives CASQLDRGYTGELFF. Using reference TRBV5-4 and TRBJ2-2 for the parts outside the CDR3, the full variable domain is ETGVTQSPTHLIKTRGQQVTLRCSSQSGHNTVSWYQQALGQGPQFIFQYYREEENGRGNFPPRFSGLQFPNYSSELNVNALELDDSALYLCASQLDRGYTGELFFGEGSRLTVL.

The V and J genes are TRBV5-1 and TRBJ2-3; the D gene is possibly TRBD1 (6 bases). Germline CDR1 reads SGHRS; CDR2 reads YFSETQ. There are 16 residues in the CDR3. Trimming removed 4 bases at V and 2 bases at J, with 17 bases between. The CDR3 DNA is TGCGCCAGCAGCCCAACAGGGATCCCTAACACAGATACGCAGTATTTT. It is translated as CASSPTGIPNTDTQYF.

The table lists this clone with a count of one. V and J are TRBV2 and TRBJ2-3, with 8 positions matching TRBD1. J lost 0 bases, V lost 5 bases, and 1 base had no gene match. Germline V CDR1 and CDR2: SNHLY, FYNNEI. This CDR3 is 14 amino acids long. CDR3: CASSRQGSTDTQYF. The DNA of the CDR3 is TGTGCCAGCAGTCGACAGGGGAGCACAGATACGCAGTATTTT.

This clone was seen a handful of times. The V call is TRBV7-9, the J call TRBJ2-6, with D unclear. V was cut by 5 bases and J by 2 bases, with 7 bases left in between. The CDR3 is made up of 14 amino acids. CDR1 is SEHNR and CDR2 is FQNEAQ in the germline V gene (reference sequence). CDR3 amino acids: CASSHNTGANVLTF. The CDR3 DNA reads TGTGCCAGCAGCCACAATACTGGGGCCAACGTCCTGACTTTC.

The chain carries TRBV6-5 and TRBJ1-2, with TRBD1 identical over 11 bases. The CDR3 is 15 amino acids. V lost 5 bases, J lost 6 bases, and 8 bases stayed unmatched. CDR1 and CDR2 (germline): MNHEY, SVGAGI. CDR3 region: CASSRNTDRGHGYTF. The CDR3 nucleotides are TGTGCCAGCAGTCGAAACACGGACAGGGGGCATGGCTACACCTTC.

The chain recombines TRBV7-9 with TRBJ1-4; 7 positions agree with TRBD1. Trimming removed 7 bases from V and 4 bases from J; junction bases left unmatched: 6. CDR3 length: 14 residues. Germline CDR1 and CDR2: SEHNR and FQNEAQ (reference sequence). The CDR3 protein is CASTGGQLNEKLFF. The CDR3 nucleotides are TGTGCCAGCACCGGGGGACAGCTTAATGAAAAACTGTTTTTT. The whole variable domain, filled in from reference TRBV7-9 and TRBJ1-4, reads DTGVSQNPRHKITKRGQNVTFRCDPISEHNRLYWYRQTLGQGPEFLTYFQNEAQLEKSRLLSDRFSAERPKGSFSTLEIQRTEQGDSAMYLCASTGGQLNEKLFFGSGTQLSVL.

The gene calls are TRBV11-1 and TRBJ1-4, with a weak D call TRBD1 (5 bases). V was cut by 8 bases and J by 2 bases, with 9 bases left in between. In germline, CDR1 is SGHAT, CDR2 FQDESV (reference sequence). The CDR3 is 13 amino acids. Here the CDR3 reads CASSRETNEKLFF. CDR3 DNA sequence: TGTGCCAGCTCCAGGGAGACTAATGAAAAACTGTTTTTT.

This clone appeared a single time. The V and J genes are TRBV6-6 and TRBJ2-2; D gene ambiguous. The ends were cut back, 7 bases at V and 1 base at J, with 7 bases in the middle. Germline CDR1 is MNHNY and CDR2 is SVGAGI (reference sequence). There are 13 residues in the CDR3. CDR3 amino acids: CASNLLNTGELFF. The CDR3 DNA sequence: TGTGCCAGCAATCTCTTGAACACCGGGGAGCTGTTTTTT.

The V gene is TRBV2, the J gene TRBJ2-7, with 11 bases aligning to TRBD2. Germline CDR1 SNHLY, CDR2 FYNNEI. This CDR3 contains 16 residues. Losses at the gene ends were 6 bases for V and 3 bases for J; bases not matched to a gene: 10. The CDR3 loop reads CASRKSPSGGNYEQYF. For the CDR3, the DNA is TGTGCCAGCAGGAAATCCCCTAGCGGGGGGAACTACGAGCAGTACTTC.

The chain couples TRBV5-1 to TRBJ2-2; TRBD1 aligns across 7 bases. Losses at the gene ends were 4 bases for V and 5 bases for J; bases not matched to a gene: 5. There are 14 residues in the CDR3. Per the germline V gene, CDR1 is SGHRS and CDR2 is YFSETQ. CDR3 loop: CASSLGQITGELFF. The CDR3 nucleotides read TGCGCCAGCAGCCTGGGACAGATTACCGGGGAGCTGTTTTTT. The variable domain in full, completed from reference TRBV5-1 and TRBJ2-2, reads KAGVTQTPRYLIKTRGQQVTLSCSPISGHRSVSWYQQTPGQGLQFLFEYFSETQRNKGNFPGRFSGRQFSNSRSEMNVSTLELGDSALYLCASSLGQITGELFFGEGSRLTVL.

This sequence joins TRBV5-1 and TRBJ2-1, with D perhaps TRBD2 (6 bases). The germline gives CDR1 SGHRS, CDR2 YFSETQ. The CDR3 contains 13 residues. V lost 4 bases and J lost 4, with 9 bases in between. The CDR3 loop reads CASSLGTYNEQFF. The CDR3 nucleotides are TGCGCCAGCAGCCTTGGGACTTACAATGAGCAGTTCTTC.

V usage is TRBV6-7 and J usage is TRBJ2-1; no clear D. TRBV6-7 falls under the ORF class, with uncertain function. There are 17 residues in the CDR3. V shed 1 base and J shed 0 bases, with 13 bases lying between them. CDR3 nucleotides: TGTGCCAGCAGTTACTATTATCGTCTTAGCTCCTACAATGAGCAGTTCTTC. Its translation: CASSYYYRLSSYNEQFF.

This chain joins TRBV11-3 and TRBJ2-5; 15 bases are shared with TRBD2. The CDR3 is made up of 17 amino acids. CDR1 is SGHNT and CDR2 is YENEEA in the germline V gene. The V gene end was trimmed by 5 bases and the J gene end by 0 bases; junction bases not matched to a gene: 4. The CDR3 DNA reads as TGTGCCAGCAGCCAGGGACTAGCGGGGGGCCACCAAGAGACCCAGTACTTC. It codes for CASSQGLAGGHQETQYF.

CDR3 loop: CASSFGGANEKLFF. CDR3 in DNA: TGTGCCAGCAGTTTCGGTGGGGCTAATGAAAAACTGTTTTTT. The V call is TRBV5-4, the J call TRBJ1-4; no reliable D call. The CDR3 length is 14 residues. V lost 5 bases, J lost 3 bases, and 11 bases lay in between. The germline V gene encodes CDR1 SGHNT and CDR2 YYREEE (reference sequence).

The J gene is TRBJ2-3, the V gene TRBV9; D unresolved. The V gene's germline CDR1 is SGDLS and CDR2 YYNGEE. Between the trimmed V and J ends, which lost 4 bases and 2 bases, there was a span of 17 bases. CDR3 length: 16 amino acids. In DNA form, the CDR3 reads TGTGCCAGCAGCACCACTACGCCTCTCCCCACAGATACGCAGTATTTT. It specifies CASSTTTPLPTDTQYF.

CDR3 amino acids: CASSGTPGGGELFF. CDR3 nucleotide sequence: TGTGCCAGCAGCGGGACCCCCGGGGGCGGGGAGCTGTTTTTT. V and J are TRBV9 and TRBJ2-2; possibly TRBD2 for D (6 bases). Germline CDR1 SGDLS, CDR2 YYNGEE. The CDR3 is made up of 14 amino acids. V was pared by 3 bases and J by 7 bases, with 13 bases between. Looking up the rest from reference TRBV9 and TRBJ2-2 gives the full variable domain: DSGVTQTPKHLITATGQRVTLRCSPRSGDLSVYWYQQSLDQGLQFLIQYYNGEERAKGNILERFSAQQFPDLHSELNLSSLELGDSALYFCASSGTPGGGELFFGEGSRLTVL.

The chain uses TRBV12-5 and TRBJ1-3; D ambiguous. The length of the CDR3 is 16 residues. The V end was cut by 7 bases, the J end by 0 bases, with 16 bases between. CDR1 and CDR2 from the germline V gene are LGHNT and FRNRAP. The CDR3 region is CASVNDDQRSGNTIYF. For the CDR3, the DNA is TGTGCTAGTGTCAACGACGACCAACGCTCTGGAAACACCATATATTTT.

The chain joins TRBV5-1 to TRBJ1-1; D is uncertain. The CDR3 length is 13 residues. Germline lookup yields CDR1 SGHRS and CDR2 YFSETQ. The V gene lost 2 bases and the J gene lost 6 bases, with 11 bases spanning the gap. This CDR3 is CASSLPSGAEAFF. CDR3 bases: TGCGCCAGCAGCTTACCCTCCGGGGCTGAAGCTTTCTTT.

The V call is TRBV11-3, the J call TRBJ2-2, with 7 bases aligning to TRBD1. Looked up from germline, CDR1 is SGHNT and CDR2 is YENEEA. V lost 4 bases to trimming and J lost 4 bases; unmatched junction nucleotides: 6. The CDR3 covers 15 residues. CDR3 nucleotides: TGTGCCAGCAGCTCCCGGGACAGAGGCACCGGGGAGCTGTTTTTT. Translating gives CASSSRDRGTGELFF.

The chain has TRBV28 and TRBJ2-7, with 9 bases aligning to TRBD1. CDR1 is MDHEN and CDR2 is SYDVKM in the germline V gene. CDR3 length equals 20 residues. V lost 1 base, J lost 2 bases, and 18 bases stayed unmatched. The CDR3 spells CASSLFDGTGWGSLTYEQYF. In DNA form, the CDR3 reads TGTGCCAGCAGTTTATTCGACGGGACAGGGTGGGGTTCCCTAACCTACGAGCAGTACTTC.

This clone has a single count. V and J are TRBV7-9 and TRBJ1-5, with unresolved D. The CDR3 runs 12 residues. CDR1 SEHNR and CDR2 FQNEAQ come from the germline V gene (reference sequence). Trimming removed 0 bases at V and 10 bases at J, with 7 bases between. The CDR3 DNA reads as TGTGCCAGCAGCTTAGCTGAGGGACCCCAGCATTTT. It yields the protein CASSLAEGPQHF.

The chain employs TRBV27 and TRBJ2-7; D perhaps matches TRBD1 (5 bases). Germline CDR1 reads MNHEY; CDR2 reads SMNVEV (reference sequence). The V end was cut by 1 base, the J end by 5 bases, with 9 bases between. This CDR3 region has 13 residues. The CDR3 spells CASSLYRGHEQYF. The CDR3 nucleotides read TGTGCCAGCAGTTTATATAGGGGCCACGAGCAGTACTTC.

The CDR3 is CASSMGNNSPLHF. In nucleotides, the CDR3 is TGTGCCAGTAGTATGGGCAATAATTCACCCCTCCACTTT. This chain joins TRBV19 and TRBJ1-6; D gene unclear. Trimming left V 3 bases short and J 5 bases short, with 5 bases between. Germline CDR1 reads LNHDA; CDR2 reads SQIVND (reference sequence). This CDR3 is 13 amino acids long.

V and J are TRBV9 and TRBJ2-2; maybe TRBD1 (6 bases). Germline CDR1 SGDLS, CDR2 YYNGEE. This CDR3 is 14 amino acids long. V was clipped by 3 bases and J by 5 bases, with 11 bases between them. CDR3 protein: CASSGKQGTGELFF. The CDR3 DNA reads TGTGCCAGCAGCGGAAAACAGGGAACCGGGGAGCTGTTTTTT.

This clone was recorded once. The chain joins TRBV5-1 to TRBJ1-5; D is unresolved. The CDR3 sequence is 14 residues long. Deletions cut 4 bases from V and 4 bases from J, with 12 bases between. CDR1 and CDR2 (germline): SGHRS, YFSETQ. The CDR3 region is CASSEGSGNQPQHF. For the CDR3, the DNA is TGCGCCAGCAGCGAGGGCAGCGGGAATCAGCCCCAGCATTTT.

The rearrangement joins TRBV18 to TRBJ2-5, with TRBD2 as a possible D gene (5 bases). The germline V gene encodes CDR1 KGHSH and CDR2 LQKENI. The CDR3 sequence is 16 residues long. V lost 3 bases and J 4 bases, leaving 18 bases between the germline ends. Here the CDR3 reads CASSPTSLAIAETQYF. For the CDR3, the DNA is TGTGCCAGCTCACCGACCAGTCTAGCAATAGCAGAGACCCAGTACTTC.

The chain combines TRBV5-1 with TRBJ2-3, with D perhaps TRBD1 (5 bases). This CDR3 contains 13 residues. The germline V and J ends were trimmed by 3 bases and 2 bases, with 7 bases remaining between them. The germline CDR1 and CDR2 sequences are SGHRS and YFSETQ. As DNA, the CDR3 is TGCGCCAGCAGCTCGGACAACACAGATACGCAGTATTTT. Its translation: CASSSDNTDTQYF.